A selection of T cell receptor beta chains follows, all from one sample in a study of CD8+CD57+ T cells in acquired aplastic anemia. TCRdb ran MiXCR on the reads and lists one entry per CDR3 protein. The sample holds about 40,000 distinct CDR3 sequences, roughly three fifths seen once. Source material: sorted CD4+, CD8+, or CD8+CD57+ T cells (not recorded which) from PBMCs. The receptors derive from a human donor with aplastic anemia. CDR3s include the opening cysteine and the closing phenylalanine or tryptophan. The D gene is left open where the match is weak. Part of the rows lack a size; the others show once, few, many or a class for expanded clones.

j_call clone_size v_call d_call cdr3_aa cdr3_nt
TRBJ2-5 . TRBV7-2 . CASSLEGLETQHF TGTGCCAGCAGCCTGGAGGGATTAGAGACCCAGCACTTC
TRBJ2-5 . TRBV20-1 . CSASYLSEETQYF TGCAGTGCTAGTTATCTTTCAGAAGAGACCCAGTACTTC
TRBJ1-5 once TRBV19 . CASSTQVTQPQHF TGTGCCAGTAGTACACAGGTAACCCAGCCCCAGCATTTT
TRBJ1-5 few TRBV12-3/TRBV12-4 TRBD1 CASSPTGVGNQPQHF TGTGCCAGCAGCCCGACAGGGGTGGGCAATCAGCCCCAGCATTTT
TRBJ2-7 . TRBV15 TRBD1 CATSIQDRGPYEQYF TGTGCCACCAGCATACAGGACAGGGGTCCCTACGAGCAGTACTTC
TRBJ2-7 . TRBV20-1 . CSASRGPDNYEQYF TGCAGTGCTAGCCGCGGGCCGGATAACTACGAGCAGTACTTC
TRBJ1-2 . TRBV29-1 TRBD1 CSGAQGGYGYTF TGCAGCGGAGCTCAGGGGGGCTATGGCTACACCTTC
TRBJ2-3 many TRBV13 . CASSLDGNTDTQYF TGTGCCAGCAGCTTAGACGGAAACACAGATACGCAGTATTTT
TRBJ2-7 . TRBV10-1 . CASRPDRSYEQYF TGCGCCAGCAGGCCGGACCGCTCCTACGAGCAGTACTTC
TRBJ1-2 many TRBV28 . CASTPTAEIPYGYTF TGTGCCAGCACCCCTACGGCGGAGATACCCTATGGCTACACCTTC
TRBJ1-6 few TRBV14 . CASSQWGQGGISPLHF TGTGCCAGCAGCCAATGGGGCCAGGGAGGCATTTCACCCCTCCACTTT
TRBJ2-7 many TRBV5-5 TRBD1 CASGGQGVHEQYF TGTGCCTCGGGGGGACAGGGGGTCCACGAGCAGTACTTC
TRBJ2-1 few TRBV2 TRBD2 CASKTGGYNEQFF TGTGCCAGCAAAACGGGAGGCTACAATGAGCAGTTCTTC
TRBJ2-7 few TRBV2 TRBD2 CASTWTSGSYEQYF TGTGCCAGCACTTGGACTAGCGGGAGTTACGAGCAGTACTTC
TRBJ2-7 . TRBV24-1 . CATSAGQGNDEQYF TGTGCCACCAGTGCCGGCCAGGGGAACGACGAGCAGTACTTC
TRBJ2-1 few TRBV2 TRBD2 CAISTSSLSEQFF TGTGCCATCTCGACTAGCTCCCTCTCAGAGCAGTTCTTC
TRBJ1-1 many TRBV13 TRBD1 CASSLGAGGKNEAFF TGTGCCAGCAGCTTAGGGGCAGGGGGTAAAAATGAAGCTTTCTTT
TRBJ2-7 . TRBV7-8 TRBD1 CASSSPGQGFPDEQYF TGTGCCAGCAGCTCCCCGGGACAGGGATTCCCGGACGAGCAGTACTTC
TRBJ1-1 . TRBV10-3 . CAISGAPNTEAFF TGTGCCATCAGTGGGGCCCCTAACACTGAAGCTTTCTTT